This T cell receptor beta chain was obtained from a study of T cell changes during pregnancy in multiple sclerosis. The CDR3 sequence is 16 residues long. The ends lost 2 bases at V and 3 bases at J; junction bases unmatched: 6. Germline CDR1 SGHTA, CDR2 FQGNSA. Sequencing used immunoSEQ multiplex PCR; TCRdb keeps in-frame clones, though not all of them. The data contain 90,000 to 150,000 clones, approximately 95% of them singletons. The sequence was collected from a female donor with multiple sclerosis, enrolled in a pregnancy study. V usage is TRBV7-2 and J usage is TRBJ1-4; 7 nucleotides line up with TRBD1. The sample was peripheral blood, taken before pregnancy. The chain's CDR3 is CASSLQTGIPNEKLFF. DNA of the CDR3: TGTGCCAGCAGCTTACAGACAGGGATCCCTAATGAAAAACTGTTTTTT.